Listed below are T cell receptor beta chains from one sample, sequenced in a study of blood T cells in healthy people across ages. MiXCR, run by TCRdb on the 5' RACE reads, gives a single entry per CDR3 protein. The profile shows 1,800,000 or so distinct CDR3 sequences, approximately 39% of them singletons. Sequencing input: blood. These receptors were obtained from a human donor in good health. Each CDR3 is given with its conserved first and last residue. A D gene is named only where the DNA matches it firmly. The size entry is marked missing in some rows and otherwise reads once, few, many or a size class.

j_call,v_call,clone_size,d_call,cdr3_nt,cdr3_aa
TRBJ2-1,TRBV2,NA,TRBD1,TGTGCCAGCAGTGTGATAGGGGCAGGGGGCGAGCAGTTCTTC,CASSVIGAGGEQFF
TRBJ1-4,TRBV2,NA,TRBD1,TGTGCCAGCAGAGGGACAGCAACTAATGAAAAACTGTTTTTT,CASRGTATNEKLFF
TRBJ2-7,TRBV29-1,few,TRBD2,TGCAGCGTCGACACGCGGGGGTCCGAGCAGTACTTC,CSVDTRGSEQYF
TRBJ2-5,TRBV6-2/TRBV6-3,NA,TRBD2,TGTGCCAGCAGTTACCCGCACTTGCCCGGGACTAGCGACCAAGAGACCCAGTACTTC,CASSYPHLPGTSDQETQYF
TRBJ2-3,TRBV9,few,NA,TGTGCCAGCAGCGGGGGGAAAAGAGGGGGAGATACGCAGTATTTT,CASSGGKRGGDTQYF
TRBJ2-7,TRBV20-1,few,NA,TGCAGTGCTAGTTCCGGGGCCTCCAGCTCCTACGAGCAGTACTTC,CSASSGASSSYEQYF
TRBJ2-4,TRBV24-1,once,TRBD2,TGTGCCACCAGTGATTTCTCGGTAGCGGGTACCGTGGAGCAGTACTTC,CATSDFSVAGTVEQYF
TRBJ2-1,TRBV12-3/TRBV12-4,few,NA,TGTGCCAGCAGTTTTATCGTTTGGGTCTCGGGGCGGTACAATGAGCAGTTCTTC,CASSFIVWVSGRYNEQFF
TRBJ1-2,TRBV7-9,NA,TRBD1,TGTGCCAGCAGCAGCACAGGGGACCCAAGTAAGGGCTACACCTTC,CASSSTGDPSKGYTF
TRBJ2-5,TRBV12-3/TRBV12-4,NA,NA,TGTGCCAGCAGTTTACAGTACAATGAGCAGTACTTC,CASSLQYNEQYF
TRBJ2-2,TRBV29-1,few,NA,TGCAGCTCTAGGACAGCCTACACCGGGGAGCTGTTTTTT,CSSRTAYTGELFF
TRBJ1-2,TRBV6-5,NA,TRBD1,TGTGCCAGCAGCAGAGACAGGGGTATCGGCTACACCTTC,CASSRDRGIGYTF
TRBJ1-4,TRBV2,NA,TRBD1,TGTGCCAGCAGGATAGGACAGGGGTTGCGCTACGGAAGCGAAAAACTGTTTTTT,CASRIGQGLRYGSEKLFF
TRBJ1-2,TRBV28,few,NA,TGTGCCAGCAGTTTATCACAGTATGAAGGCTACACCTTC,CASSLSQYEGYTF